The 32 T cell receptor beta chains below were found in one sample sequenced in a study of T-cell memory formation after mild COVID-19. TCRdb redid the calling of the 5' RACE reads with MiXCR, one entry per CDR3 protein. The profile shows 190,000 or so distinct CDR3 sequences, around a fifth of them singletons. The specimen was PBMCs or a T cell subset sorted from them (not recorded which). The receptors were gathered from an adult woman who had mild COVID-19 (a few samples of this study predate the infection). Cell type and time point are not known.

This clonotype was observed a single time. The rearrangement links TRBV7-3 to TRBJ2-3; D ambiguous. The CDR3 has 15 amino acids. Germline V gene sequence: CDR1 SGHTA, CDR2 FQGTGA. V was shortened by 1 base and J by 2 bases, with 10 bases between the two germline ends. The CDR3 loop reads CASSLNGVYTDTQYF. DNA for the CDR3: TGTGCCAGCAGCTTAAATGGGGTCTACACAGATACGCAGTATTTT.

This clonotype was seen a handful of times. The V gene is TRBV4-1, the J gene TRBJ2-7; 7 positions agree with TRBD2. The germline CDR1 and CDR2 sequences are MGHRA and YSYEKL. There are 15 residues in the CDR3. V gave up 2 bases and J gave up 2 bases; unmatched junction bases: 6. This CDR3 reads CASSQSSGAPYEQYF. The CDR3, as DNA: TGCGCCAGCAGCCAATCTAGCGGTGCCCCCTACGAGCAGTACTTC.

The V and J genes are TRBV11-2 and TRBJ2-1, with 14 nucleotides matching TRBD2. The CDR3 has 16 residues. Germline V gives CDR1 SGHAT, CDR2 FQNNGV. J gave up 8 bases and V 2 bases, and 5 bases lay outside the gene matches. The CDR3 region is CASSLMTSGGAHEQFF. The CDR3 DNA follows: TGTGCCAGCAGCTTAATGACTAGCGGGGGGGCACATGAGCAGTTCTTC.

This clonotype turned up a few times. The V gene is TRBV4-2, the J gene TRBJ2-5; D tentatively reads TRBD1 or TRBD2 (5 bases each). V gave up 5 bases and J gave up 1 base, with 41 bases separating them. The CDR3 extends over 24 amino acids. Germline assignment: CDR1 LGHNA and CDR2 YNFKEQ. The CDR3 DNA is TGTGCCAGCAGCTCCCTCTGGGAGTGGGGAACCACAAATCAGGGTCTTACCCCCCAAGAGACCCAGTACTTC. It translates to CASSSLWEWGTTNQGLTPQETQYF.

The chain joins TRBV7-2 to TRBJ2-1, with 15 bases that match TRBD2. Trimming removed 5 bases from V and 0 bases from J; junction bases left unmatched: 14. CDR3 length: 21 residues. Germline V gene sequence: CDR1 SGHTA, CDR2 FQGNSA. The CDR3 spells CASSADRGLAGGLSSYNEQFF. The CDR3 coding sequence is TGTGCCAGCAGCGCGGACAGGGGACTAGCGGGGGGCCTCAGCTCCTACAATGAGCAGTTCTTC.

This clonotype was observed a handful of times. V and J are TRBV5-1 and TRBJ2-1; 11 bases line up with TRBD2. J lost 2 bases, V lost 2 bases, and 0 bases had no gene match. Germline loops: CDR1 SGHRS, CDR2 YFSETQ. The CDR3 has 15 residues. The chain's CDR3 is CASSFSGGAYNEQFF. The CDR3 DNA is TGCGCCAGCAGCTTTAGCGGGGGGGCCTACAATGAGCAGTTCTTC.

This clonotype has only a few counts. The chain recombines TRBV7-6 with TRBJ1-1; D is undetermined. Trimming shortened V by 5 bases and J by 4 bases, and 11 bases separated the two germline ends. The V gene's germline CDR1 is SGHVS and CDR2 FNYEAQ. This CDR3 has 13 amino acids. CDR3 sequence reads: CASSPYRGTEAFF. The CDR3 DNA is TGTGCCAGCAGCCCCTACCGGGGCACTGAAGCTTTCTTT.

The chain is built from TRBV4-3 and TRBJ2-1, with unresolved D. The ends were cut back, 1 base at V and 9 bases at J, with 16 bases in the middle. Germline CDR1 and CDR2: LGHNA and YSLEER. CDR3 length equals 15 residues. The CDR3 coding sequence is TGCGCCAGCAGCCAAGTTGTTCTTGGGCATATTGAGCAGTTCTTC. Its translation: CASSQVVLGHIEQFF.

This chain uses TRBV19 with TRBJ2-1; possibly TRBD2 for D (6 bases). The V gene's germline CDR1 is LNHDA and CDR2 SQIVND (reference sequence). There are 16 residues in the CDR3. Trimming took off 1 base at V and 6 bases at J, with 16 bases between the two ends. This CDR3 reads CASSIAALAWVNEQFF. The CDR3 DNA reads TGTGCCAGTAGTATAGCGGCACTAGCATGGGTCAATGAGCAGTTCTTC.

The chain employs TRBV7-3 and TRBJ1-5, with 8 positions matching TRBD1. The ends lost 5 bases at V and 2 bases at J; junction bases unmatched: 5. Germline V CDR1 and CDR2: SGHTA, FQGTGA. This CDR3 has 15 residues. The CDR3 DNA reads TGTGCCAGCAGCATCACAGGGGGAGGCAATCAGCCCCAGCATTTT. It yields the protein CASSITGGGNQPQHF.

The table lists this clonotype with a few counts. V usage is TRBV4-1 and J usage is TRBJ1-1, with TRBD1 matching over 7 bases. The CDR3 loop spans 17 amino acids. The V and J ends lost 0 bases and 3 bases, in that order; junction bases with no gene match: 10. Looked up from germline, CDR1 is MGHRA and CDR2 is YSYEKL. Here the CDR3 DNA reads TGCGCCAGCAGCCAAGAGGGAGGGGGCGCATTAGACACTGAAGCTTTCTTT. Translation: CASSQEGGGALDTEAFF.

This chain links TRBV2 with TRBJ2-5; D might be TRBD1 or TRBD2, each matching 5 bases. V was clipped by 6 bases and J by 1 base, with 18 bases between them. The CDR3 totals 16 residues. The germline CDR1 and CDR2 sequences are SNHLY and FYNNEI. The CDR3 protein is CASRAFRDVLQETQYF. The CDR3 DNA follows: TGTGCCAGCAGAGCATTCCGGGACGTTCTCCAAGAGACCCAGTACTTC.

The chain combines TRBV12-3 or TRBV12-4 with TRBJ1-5; a possible D gene is TRBD1 (6 bases). The CDR3 loop spans 15 amino acids. Trimming took 3 bases from V and 3 from J, leaving 12 bases between them. The CDR3 here is CASSFIGDINQPQHF. The CDR3 region has the DNA TGTGCCAGCAGTTTTATCGGGGACATCAATCAGCCCCAGCATTTT.

V usage is TRBV20-1 and J usage is TRBJ2-1; TRBD2 aligns across 13 bases. In germline, CDR1 is DFQATT, CDR2 SNEGSKA (reference sequence). V was pared by 3 bases and J by 1 base, with 6 bases of the junction left unmatched. The CDR3 consists of 17 residues. The CDR3 sequence is CSASTSGRAPSYNEQFF. The CDR3 DNA follows: TGCAGTGCTAGCACTAGCGGGAGGGCCCCGTCCTACAATGAGCAGTTCTTC.

The chain has TRBV27 and TRBJ2-7; D is unresolved. CDR1 MNHEY and CDR2 SMNVEV come from the germline V gene (reference sequence). V was shortened by 5 bases and J by 2 bases, with 10 bases between the two germline ends. The CDR3 runs to 13 residues. The CDR3, as DNA: TGTGCCAGCAGTCGCCTTTACACCTACGAGCAGTACTTC. Translated, it gives CASSRLYTYEQYF.

The chain recombines TRBV7-6 with TRBJ2-1; 9 bases fit TRBD2. After removal of 1 base from V and 0 bases from J, the junction contained 1 base not matched to a gene. CDR1 and CDR2 (germline): SGHVS, FNYEAQ. The CDR3 contains 16 residues. CDR3 residues: CASSLDSGSSYNEQFF. For the CDR3, the DNA is TGTGCCAGCAGCTTAGATAGCGGGAGCTCCTACAATGAGCAGTTCTTC.

The chain uses TRBV4-3 and TRBJ2-7; perhaps D is TRBD1 or TRBD2 (6 bases each). The CDR3 spans 15 residues. The V end was cut by 3 bases, the J end by 0 bases, with 12 bases between. Germline loops: CDR1 LGHNA, CDR2 YSLEER. CDR3 coding DNA: TGCGCCAGCAGCCAGGAGGGGGGACCCTCCTACGAGCAGTACTTC. It translates to CASSQEGGPSYEQYF.

V gene TRBV24-1 combines with J gene TRBJ2-3, with D possibly TRBD2 on 6 matching bases. Germline loops: CDR1 KGHDR, CDR2 SFDVKD. This CDR3 has 13 residues. V shed 8 bases and J shed 8 bases, with 16 bases lying between them. The CDR3 here is CATTTGMGGTQYF. In nucleotides, the CDR3 is TGTGCCACCACCACCGGGATGGGGGGTACGCAGTATTTT.

The table lists this clonotype with a few counts. CDR3 sequence reads: CASSLGTGAGELFF. The CDR3 DNA reads TGTGCCAGCAGTTTAGGGACAGGGGCCGGGGAGCTGTTTTTT. The chain employs TRBV27 and TRBJ2-2, with 10 bases identical to TRBD1. J was trimmed by 6 bases and V by 2 bases; bases with no gene match: 0. The CDR3 is 14 residues long. Germline V CDR1 and CDR2: MNHEY, SMNVEV (reference sequence).

The table lists this clonotype with many counts. The chain carries TRBV7-9 and TRBJ2-2, with D possibly TRBD2 on 5 matching bases. Germline CDR1 and CDR2: SEHNR and FQNEAQ (reference sequence). V was pared by 5 bases and J by 7 bases, with 17 bases between. The CDR3 covers 15 residues. The CDR3 protein is CASSPEGFRNGELFF. CDR3 nucleotide sequence: TGTGCCAGCAGCCCCGAGGGATTCCGGAACGGGGAGCTGTTTTTT.

CDR3 amino acids: CASSYGEAFSYEQYF. The CDR3, as DNA: TGTGCCAGCAGTTACGGGGAGGCCTTCTCCTACGAGCAGTACTTC. This chain links TRBV6-2 or TRBV6-3 with TRBJ2-7; the D gene is possibly TRBD2 (6 bases). The CDR3 contains 15 residues. V lost 2 bases and J 0 bases, leaving 11 bases between the germline ends. Germline values: CDR1 MNHEY, CDR2 SVGEGT.

The sample holds many counts of this clonotype. J is TRBJ2-1 and V is TRBV20-1, with unresolved D. Germline CDR1 is DFQATT and CDR2 is SNEGSKA (reference sequence). The CDR3 covers 14 residues. Trimming pared 2 bases from V and 0 bases from J, leaving 8 bases between. Here the CDR3 reads CSARSLNSYNEQFF. DNA for the CDR3: TGCAGTGCTAGATCTTTGAACTCCTACAATGAGCAGTTCTTC.

This clonotype was detected only once. The genes are TRBV6-1 and TRBJ1-1, with unresolved D. The CDR3 sequence is 13 residues long. CDR1 is MNHNS and CDR2 is SASEGT in the germline V gene. Trimming took off 2 bases at V and 8 bases at J, with 12 bases between the two ends. The CDR3, as DNA: TGTGCCAGCAGTGAACCCAATGGCGGGGAAGCTTTCTTT. This sequence encodes CASSEPNGGEAFF.

The chain links TRBV7-9 to TRBJ1-1; possibly TRBD1 for D (5 bases). Germline V lookup: CDR1 SEHNR, CDR2 FQNEAQ (reference sequence). V was clipped by 1 base and J by 6 bases, with 6 bases between them. The CDR3 totals 12 residues. The chain's CDR3 is CASSLEGAEAFF. The DNA of the CDR3 is TGTGCCAGCAGCTTAGAAGGGGCTGAAGCTTTCTTT.

The V call is TRBV29-1, the J call TRBJ1-2; D perhaps matches TRBD1 (5 bases). The CDR3 totals 11 residues. The V end was cut by 6 bases, the J end by 1 base, with 6 bases between. Germline V gives CDR1 SQVTM, CDR2 ANQGSEA. CDR3 nucleotide sequence: TGCAGCGTAGGGGATAACTATGGCTACACCTTC. Protein sequence: CSVGDNYGYTF.

This clonotype was detected only a few times. V is TRBV6-6 and J is TRBJ2-7, with a tentative D call TRBD1 (6 bases). Germline values: CDR1 MNHNY, CDR2 SVGAGI (reference sequence). V was cut by 6 bases and J by 3 bases, with 12 bases left in between. This CDR3 is built from 13 residues. CDR3 coding DNA: TGTGCCAGCAGCCCCGGACAGTACTACGAGCAGTACTTC. Amino acid sequence: CASSPGQYYEQYF.

The genes are TRBV5-1 and TRBJ2-1; D unresolved. Per germline, CDR1 SGHRS and CDR2 YFSETQ. CDR3 size: 15 residues. Trimming pared 6 bases from V and 0 bases from J, leaving 13 bases between. CDR3 in DNA: TGCGCCAGCAATCCCACGGTGAGCTCCTACAATGAGCAGTTCTTC. It specifies CASNPTVSSYNEQFF.

V usage is TRBV12-3 or TRBV12-4 and J usage is TRBJ2-1; TRBD2 is a possible D gene (6 bases). The CDR3 is 16 residues long. Trimming removed 3 bases at V and 0 bases at J, with 12 bases between. CDR3: CASSLWAGSSYNEQFF. The CDR3 coding sequence is TGTGCCAGCAGTTTGTGGGCGGGGAGCTCCTACAATGAGCAGTTCTTC.

The chain has TRBV11-2 and TRBJ2-7, with D uncertain. This CDR3 spans 13 amino acids. V dropped 4 bases and J dropped 7 bases, with 14 bases sitting between them. Germline V gene data show CDR1 as SGHAT and CDR2 as FQNNGV. Here the CDR3 DNA reads TGTGCCAGCAGCTCCGCCGGGTATCTGGAGCAGTACTTC. Amino acid sequence: CASSSAGYLEQYF.

This clonotype was observed once. The CDR3 sequence is CASSRKTGWDQETQYF. The CDR3 nucleotides are TGTGCCAGCAGCAGAAAAACAGGGTGGGACCAAGAGACCCAGTACTTC. This chain links TRBV7-9 with TRBJ2-5, with D possibly TRBD1 on 6 matching bases. Trimming pared 5 bases from V and 0 bases from J, leaving 16 bases between. Germline values: CDR1 SEHNR, CDR2 FQNEAQ (reference sequence). This CDR3 has 16 residues.

The chain carries TRBV24-1 and TRBJ2-2; D unclear. CDR1 and CDR2 from the germline V gene are KGHDR and SFDVKD. The length of the CDR3 is 14 residues. V gave up 4 bases and J gave up 9 bases, with 14 bases separating them. CDR3 DNA sequence: TGTGCCACCAGTGACGACCGCCCCGCGAGGGAGCTGTTTTTT. Translating gives CATSDDRPARELFF.

In its sample, this clonotype was seen a few times. The genes are TRBV7-9 and TRBJ2-7, with D perhaps TRBD1 (6 bases). CDR3 length: 15 residues. Trimming left V 0 bases short and J 4 bases short, with 13 bases between. Per germline, CDR1 SEHNR and CDR2 FQNEAQ (reference sequence). CDR3 bases: TGTGCCAGCAGCTTAGCGCTCGGGACATATTACGAGCAGTACTTC. It specifies CASSLALGTYYEQYF.